The 14 T cell receptor beta chains reported below all come from one sample, sequenced in a study of graft-versus-host responses after intestinal transplantation. Data came from immunoSEQ multiplex PCR; TCRdb stores just in-frame clones and leaves some out. The sample lists more than 13,000 clones, under 70% occurring once. Tissue from the graft was processed to free its intraepithelial and lamina propria lymphocytes. The material sequenced was ileum tissue, taken just over 650 days after intestinal transplantation. These receptors were collected from a human patient who received an intestinal transplant, so some T cells may come from the graft donor.

The chain has TRBV23-1 and TRBJ1-4, with TRBD1 matching 8 bases. TRBV23-1 counts as an open reading frame of uncertain function. This CDR3 contains 16 residues. The V and J ends lost 6 bases and 4 bases, in that order; junction bases with no gene match: 10. For the CDR3, the DNA is TGCGCCAGCAGACGGGACAGGAAGACCCATAATGAAAAACTGTTTTTT. Translating gives CASRRDRKTHNEKLFF.

The chain joins TRBV7-2 to TRBJ2-3, with TRBD2 matching over 14 bases. V shed 5 bases, J shed 8 bases, and the junction held 18 bases outside the gene matches. The CDR3 sequence is 19 residues long. Germline assignment: CDR1 SGHTA and CDR2 FQGNSA. CDR3 residues: CASSPVPGLAGALQPTQYF. CDR3 DNA sequence: TGTGCCAGCAGCCCCGTCCCGGGACTAGCGGGGGCCCTACAGCCTACGCAGTATTTT. Filled out from reference TRBV7-2 and TRBJ2-3, the complete variable domain reads GAGVSQSPSNKVTEKGKDVELRCDPISGHTALYWYRQSLGQGLEFLIYFQGNSAPDKSGLPSDRFSAERTGGSVSTLTIQRTQQEDSAVYLCASSPVPGLAGALQPTQYFGPGTRLTVL.

This chain joins TRBV7-2 and TRBJ2-5; 8 nucleotides match TRBD1. Matching the DNA end better, TRBJ2-7 makes the J call doubtful. The germline gives CDR1 SGHTA, CDR2 FQGNSA. This CDR3 has 15 amino acids. The CDR3 sequence: CASSLEDRATYEQYF. In nucleotides, the CDR3 is TGTGCCAGCAGCTTAGAGGACAGGGCAACCTACGAGCAGTACTTC.

The CDR3, as DNA: TGTGCCAGCAGTGAAAGCGGGGGGGCCGCAGATACGCAGTATTTT. This codes for CASSESGGAADTQYF. The rearrangement joins TRBV6-4 to TRBJ2-3; 10 bases align to TRBD2. V lost 3 bases and J lost 4; bases outside the gene matches: 4. The length of the CDR3 is 15 residues. Germline V gene data show CDR1 as MRHNA and CDR2 as SNTAGT.

This rearrangement joins TRBV6-5 to TRBJ2-7; TRBD1 might be the D (5 bases). The CDR3 totals 14 residues. The germline CDR1 and CDR2 sequences are MNHEY and SVGAGI. The V and J ends lost 2 bases and 2 bases respectively, with 10 bases between them. CDR3 in amino acids: CASSYRGLPYEQYF. CDR3 in DNA: TGTGCCAGCAGTTACAGGGGTTTACCCTACGAGCAGTACTTC.

This clone was detected once. The chain combines TRBV6-6 with TRBJ2-7; D is possibly TRBD1 (5 bases). The CDR3 consists of 16 residues. Germline V CDR1 and CDR2: MNHNY, SVGAGI (reference sequence). Deletions cut 6 bases from V and 3 bases from J, with 21 bases between. The CDR3 loop is CASSRPQGHQGYEQYF. DNA of the CDR3: TGTGCCAGCAGCAGACCACAAGGACACCAAGGCTACGAGCAGTACTTC.

The chain employs TRBV4-1 and TRBJ2-2; 7 bases are a match to TRBD1. Germline V gives CDR1 MGHRA, CDR2 YSYEKL. The V segment lost 3 bases and the J segment 0 bases; nucleotides outside the gene matches: 10. The CDR3 totals 18 residues. CDR3 DNA sequence: TGCGCCAGCAGCCATCGTACAGGGGACCCCGCGAACACCGGGGAGCTGTTTTTT. Encoded protein: CASSHRTGDPANTGELFF.

The CDR3 sequence: CAISDSISANTGELFF. The CDR3 DNA sequence: TGTGCCATCAGTGACTCCATCTCAGCGAACACCGGGGAGCTGTTTTTT. The genes are TRBV10-3 and TRBJ2-2, with no clear D. This CDR3 is built from 16 residues. Per the germline V gene, CDR1 is ENHRY and CDR2 is SYGVKD. The ends were cut back, 3 bases at V and 0 bases at J, with 11 bases in the middle.

This chain links TRBV27 with TRBJ2-3; 13 bases are shared with TRBD2. The CDR3 has 16 amino acids. V shed 5 bases, J shed 4 bases, and the junction held 6 bases outside the gene matches. From germline, CDR1 is MNHEY and CDR2 SMNVEV (reference sequence). This CDR3 is CASSPTGTSGADTQYF. The DNA of the CDR3 is TGTGCCAGCAGTCCAACCGGGACTAGCGGGGCAGATACGCAGTATTTT.

This rearrangement joins TRBV30 to TRBJ1-4, with 7 bases that match TRBD1. CDR1 and CDR2 from the germline V gene are GTSNPN and SVGIG (reference sequence). This CDR3 region has 15 residues. J lost 4 bases, V lost 4 bases, and 9 bases had no gene match. As DNA, the CDR3 is TGTGCCTGGATTCTGCGACAGGGCCTTAATGAAAAACTGTTTTTT. Its protein is CAWILRQGLNEKLFF.

The V gene is TRBV30, the J gene TRBJ2-7; perhaps TRBD2 as D (7 bases). Germline values: CDR1 GTSNPN, CDR2 SVGIG (reference sequence). V was pared by 0 bases and J by 7 bases, with 16 bases between. CDR3 length: 14 residues. The CDR3 protein is CAWSVRGGAGEQYF. The CDR3 DNA sequence: TGTGCCTGGAGTGTGAGGGGGGGGGCAGGGGAGCAGTACTTC.

This chain links TRBV18 with TRBJ1-1; TRBD1 might be the D (6 bases). Deletions cut 3 bases from V and 3 bases from J, with 14 bases between. The CDR3 contains 15 residues. Germline V gene lookup returns CDR1 KGHSH and CDR2 LQKENI. The CDR3 DNA follows: TGTGCCAGCTCACCGAGAGGCACAGGGTACACTGAAGCTTTCTTT. Its protein is CASSPRGTGYTEAFF.

The chain's CDR3 is CASAQGPEQFF. DNA for the CDR3: TGTGCCTCTGCACAGGGCCCGGAGCAGTTCTTC. V is TRBV30 and J is TRBJ2-1; a possible D gene is TRBD1 (6 bases). The CDR3 length is 11 residues. Trimming removed 7 bases at V and 10 bases at J, with 14 bases between. Germline V lookup: CDR1 GTSNPN, CDR2 SVGIG (reference sequence). Complete variable domain (other parts from reference TRBV30 and TRBJ2-1): SQTIHQWPATLVQPVGSPLSLECTVEGTSNPNLYWYRQAAGRGLQLLFYSVGIGQISSEVPQNLSASRPQDRQFILSSKKLLLSDSGFYLCASAQGPEQFFGPGTRLTVL.

This chain uses TRBV5-4 with TRBJ2-1; weak D call: TRBD2 (5 bases). The CDR3 runs to 15 residues. Germline CDR1 and CDR2: SGHNT and YYREEE (reference sequence). V was shortened by 1 base and J by 4 bases, with 12 bases between the two germline ends. CDR3 sequence: CASSLPRGMYNEQFF. In DNA form, the CDR3 reads TGTGCCAGCAGCTTGCCACGGGGTATGTACAATGAGCAGTTCTTC.